Listed here are 6 T cell receptor delta chains from one sample, sequenced in a study of gamma-delta T cells after stem cell transplantation. TCRdb reran clone calling via CATT on the RT-PCR reads. The sample yields approximately 1,500 delta-chain clones, around 2.1% seen once. Sequencing was performed on gamma-delta T cells. These receptors came from a human donor. It is not recorded whose cells these are; they may come from a transplant donor.

Note on this clone: With a far larger clone one base away, a read error is the likely cause. The genes are TRDV2 and TRDJ1, with 9 bases identical to TRDD3. The CDR3 runs to 21 residues. V was clipped by 0 bases and J by 1 base; unmatched bases: 20. Germline V gene lookup returns CDR1 GEAIGNYY and CDR2 EKD. The CDR3 loop is CACDTGWGRARGYGCTDKLIF. DNA for the CDR3: TGTGCCTGTGACACCGGCTGGGGTAGAGCGAGGGGATACGGATGCACCGATAAACTCATCTTT.

By its share, this clone is medium-sized (0.01 to 0.1%). It differs at one base from a far larger clone, so likely a read error. V is TRDV2 and J is TRDJ1; 7 bases line up with TRDD3. CDR1 and CDR2 (germline): GEAIGNYY, EKD. This CDR3 is 17 amino acids long. The CDR3 region is CACDPAEGDSYTDRLIF. CDR3 coding DNA: TGTGCCTGTGACCCCGCCGAGGGGGATTCGTACACCGATAGACTCATCTTT.

This clone was found a few times. Since a far larger clone is one base different, this is likely a read error. This same CDR3 is encoded by further DNA sequences in the sample. The CDR3 DNA reads TGTGCTCTTGGGGAACAGTTCTTCCTACGTTTAGTGGGGGATACGAGGGACACCGATAAACTCATCTTT. Protein product: CALGEQFFLRLVGDTRDTDKLIF. The chain recombines TRDV1 with TRDJ1, with TRDD3 matching 11 bases. Germline CDR1 reads TSWWSYY; CDR2 reads QGS. J lost 0 bases, V lost 1 base, and 22 bases had no gene match. CDR3 length: 23 amino acids.

Concerning this clone itself: This likely stems from a read error, as it lies one base from a far larger clone. Distinct nucleotide sequences in the sample also encode this CDR3. The V call is TRDV2, the J call TRDJ1; 10 bases are a match to TRDD3. CDR1 GEAIGNYY and CDR2 EKD come from the germline V gene. The CDR3 spans 17 residues. V shed 0 bases, J shed 3 bases, and the junction held 9 bases outside the gene matches. The CDR3 nucleotides read TGTGCCTGTGACACCGTGGGCGGGGGATACGCACCCGATAAACTCATCTTT. This sequence encodes CACDTVGGGYAPDKLIF.

In this sample, this clone is large. This sample also contains other DNA sequences that code for the same CDR3. This rearrangement joins TRDV1 to TRDJ1; 11 bases align to TRDD3. The CDR3 extends over 18 amino acids. Germline CDR1 reads TSWWSYY; CDR2 reads QGS. J gave up 3 bases and V 6 bases, and 15 bases lay outside the gene matches. CDR3 residues: CALGLLRTSWGIPDKLIF. The CDR3 coding sequence is TGTGCTCTTGGACTCCTTCGGACGTCCTGGGGGATACCCGATAAACTCATCTTT.

This clone turned up a few times. This is likely an artifact of a read error, given a far larger clone one base away. The V call is TRDV2, the J call TRDJ3, with TRDD3 matching over 10 bases. Looked up from germline, CDR1 is GEAIGNYY and CDR2 is EKD. This CDR3 comprises 19 residues. The CDR3 loop is CACDTGGLGDSWGTRQMFF. In DNA, the CDR3 is TGTGCCTGTGACACCGGTGGACTGGGGGATTCCTGGGGCACCCGACAGATGTTTTTC.